The rows below give T cell receptor beta chains drawn from one sample of a study of blood T cell repertoires in COVID-19. Only in-frame clones appear in the TCRdb table, and some are missing; sequencing was by immunoSEQ multiplex PCR. This table has around 160,000 clones, 85% appearing once. Sequenced input: peripheral blood. All receptors derive from a woman in her thirties or forties with active or convalescent COVID-19. Both conserved end residues are part of each CDR3. Fields, in order: D gene, J gene, CDR3 length, clone size, V gene, CDR3 protein, CDR3 DNA. D genes are given only for firm matches. Size is stated for part of the rows, as once, few or many counts, or as a class when the clone is expanded.

NA	TRBJ1-1	11	NA	TRBV29-1	CSVGRVGEAFF	TGCAGCGTTGGCAGGGTTGGTGAAGCTTTCTTT
TRBD1	TRBJ1-1	14	NA	TRBV25-1	CASSQGGQGAEAFF	TGTGCCAGCAGTCAAGGGGGCCAAGGAGCTGAAGCTTTCTTT
NA	TRBJ1-6	17	NA	TRBV18	CASSPPRRDLEDSPLHF	TGTGCCAGCTCACCACCGCGTAGAGATCTGGAGGATTCACCCCTCCACTTT
NA	TRBJ1-2	14	NA	TRBV3-1/TRBV3-2	CASSPPGGGAIYTF	TGTGCCAGCAGCCCCCCAGGAGGGGGGGCAATCTACACCTTC
TRBD2	TRBJ2-5	19	once	TRBV5-1	CASSPREGLAGIIQETQYF	TGCGCCAGCAGCCCCCGGGAGGGACTAGCGGGAATCATCCAAGAGACCCAGTACTTC
TRBD2	TRBJ2-1	18	once	TRBV20-1	CSASGRLAGNLFGNEQFF	TGCAGTGCCAGTGGTAGGTTAGCGGGAAATCTCTTCGGCAATGAGCAGTTCTTC
TRBD2	TRBJ2-1	15	NA	TRBV6-2/TRBV6-3	CASSRSGRASGEQFF	TGTGCCAGCAGTCGCAGCGGGAGGGCCTCGGGTGAGCAGTTCTTC
TRBD2	TRBJ2-2	16	NA	TRBV7-6	CASSSLAGGITGELFF	TGTGCCAGCAGCTCCCTAGCGGGGGGGATTACCGGGGAGCTGTTTTTT
TRBD1	TRBJ1-1	16	NA	TRBV28	CASSLATGLMNTEAFF	TGTGCCAGCAGTTTAGCGACAGGGCTCATGAACACTGAAGCTTTCTTT
TRBD1	TRBJ2-7	17	NA	TRBV5-1	CASSPGMGQRNYYEQYF	TGCGCCAGCAGCCCTGGGATGGGACAGCGCAACTACTACGAGCAGTACTTC
TRBD1	TRBJ1-2	13	NA	TRBV28	CASSTDRGGGYTF	TGTGCCAGCAGCACGGACAGGGGGGGCGGCTACACCTTC
NA	TRBJ1-2	13	NA	TRBV2	CASSDGQGWGYTF	TGTGCCAGCAGTGATGGTCAGGGATGGGGCTACACCTTC
TRBD1	TRBJ2-3	14	NA	TRBV6-5	CASIRDRGRGTQYF	TGTGCCAGCATCAGGGACAGGGGGCGAGGTACGCAGTATTTT
TRBD1	TRBJ1-6	16	NA	TRBV18	CASSPTGDSYNSPLHF	TGTGCCAGCTCACCGACAGGGGACTCCTATAATTCACCCCTCCACTTT
TRBD2	TRBJ2-1	16	NA	TRBV27	CASVKSGGASYNEQFF	TGTGCCAGCGTAAAGAGCGGGGGGGCCTCCTACAATGAGCAGTTCTTC
TRBD1	TRBJ2-1	15	NA	TRBV28	CASRRGGELYNEQFF	TGTGCCAGCAGGCGAGGGGGCGAACTATACAATGAGCAGTTCTTC
NA	TRBJ1-1	15	NA	TRBV21-1	CASSTQGTTNTEAFF	TGTGCCAGCAGCACCCAGGGCACCACGAACACTGAAGCTTTCTTT
TRBD2	TRBJ2-1	18	NA	TRBV11-3	CASSPGTSGSRSYNEQFF	TGTGCCAGCAGCCCCGGGACTAGCGGGAGTAGATCCTACAATGAGCAGTTCTTC
NA	TRBJ1-1	13	NA	TRBV24-1	CATSGRAGAEAFF	TGTGCCACCAGCGGGAGGGCGGGGGCTGAAGCTTTCTTT
NA	TRBJ2-7	15	NA	TRBV28	CASSGGGQGPHEQYF	TGTGCCAGCAGCGGGGGGGGACAGGGTCCCCACGAGCAGTACTTC